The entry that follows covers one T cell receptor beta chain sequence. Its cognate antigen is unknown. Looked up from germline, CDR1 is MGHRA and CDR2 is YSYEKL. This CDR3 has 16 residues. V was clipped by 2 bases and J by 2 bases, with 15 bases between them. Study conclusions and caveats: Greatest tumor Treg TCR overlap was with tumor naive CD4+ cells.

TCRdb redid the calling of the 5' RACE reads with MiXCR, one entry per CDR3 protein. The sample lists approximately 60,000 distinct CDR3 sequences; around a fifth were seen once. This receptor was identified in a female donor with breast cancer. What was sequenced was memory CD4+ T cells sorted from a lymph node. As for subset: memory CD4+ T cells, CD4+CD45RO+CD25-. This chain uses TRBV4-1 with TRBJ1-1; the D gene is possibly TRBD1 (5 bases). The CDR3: CASSQTGGTANTEAFF. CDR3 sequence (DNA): TGCGCCAGCAGCCAAACTGGGGGGACGGCCAACACTGAAGCTTTCTTT.